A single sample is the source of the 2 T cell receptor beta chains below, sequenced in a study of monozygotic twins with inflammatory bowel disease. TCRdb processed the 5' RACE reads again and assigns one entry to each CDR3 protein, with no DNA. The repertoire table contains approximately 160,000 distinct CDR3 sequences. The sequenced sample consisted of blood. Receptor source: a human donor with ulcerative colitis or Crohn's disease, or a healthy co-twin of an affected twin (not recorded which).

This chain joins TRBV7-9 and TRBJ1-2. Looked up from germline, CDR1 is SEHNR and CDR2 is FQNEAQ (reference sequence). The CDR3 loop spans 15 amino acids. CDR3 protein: CASSSLKFGEYGYTF.

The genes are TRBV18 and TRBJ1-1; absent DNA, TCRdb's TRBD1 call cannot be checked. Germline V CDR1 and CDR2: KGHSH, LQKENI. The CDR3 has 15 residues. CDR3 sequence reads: CASSVTGTGDTEAFF.